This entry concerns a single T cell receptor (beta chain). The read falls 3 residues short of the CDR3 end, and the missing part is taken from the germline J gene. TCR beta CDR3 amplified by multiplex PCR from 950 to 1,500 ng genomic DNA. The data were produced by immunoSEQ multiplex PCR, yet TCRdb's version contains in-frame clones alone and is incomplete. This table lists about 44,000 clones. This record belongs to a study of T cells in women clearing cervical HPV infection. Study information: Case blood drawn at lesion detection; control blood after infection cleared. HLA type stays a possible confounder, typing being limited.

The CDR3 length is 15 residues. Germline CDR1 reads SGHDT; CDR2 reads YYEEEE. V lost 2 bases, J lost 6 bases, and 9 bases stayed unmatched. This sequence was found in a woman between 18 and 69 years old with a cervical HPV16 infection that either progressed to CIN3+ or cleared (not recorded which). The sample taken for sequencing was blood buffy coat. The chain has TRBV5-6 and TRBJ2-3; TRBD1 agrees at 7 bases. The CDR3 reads CASSFPQGESDTQYF. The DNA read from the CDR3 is TGTGCCAGCAGCTTTCCGCAGGGGGAATCGGATACG.